This T cell receptor (beta chain) was obtained from a study of blood T cell repertoires in COVID-19. V lost 0 bases and J lost 5, with 10 bases in between. Germline values: CDR1 SEHNR, CDR2 FQNEAQ (reference sequence). This CDR3 spans 14 amino acids. Produced via immunoSEQ multiplex PCR; TCRdb's table is partial and in-frame only. The table includes under 300,000 clones, approximately 84% detected once. Two negative PCRs, clearance, or symptom resolution were required of recovered Cohort 3 donors. The receptor was isolated from a man aged 18 to 29 who had recovered from COVID-19. The chain couples TRBV7-9 to TRBJ2-5, with a possible D match to TRBD2 (5 bases). Sequenced sample: PBMCs or T cells enriched from blood (not recorded which). For the CDR3, the DNA is TGTGCCAGCAGCTTAGCGCCTAGCTTGGAGACCCAGTACTTC. It specifies CASSLAPSLETQYF. The complete variable domain, with remaining parts taken from reference TRBV7-9 and TRBJ2-5, reads DTGVSQNPRHKITKRGQNVTFRCDPISEHNRLYWYRQTLGQGPEFLTYFQNEAQLEKSRLLSDRFSAERPKGSFSTLEIQRTEQGDSAMYLCASSLAPSLETQYFGPGTRLLVL.